Described below is a single T cell receptor (beta chain) sequence and its context. Antigen unknown. This CDR3 contains 17 residues. The V and J ends lost 1 base and 2 bases respectively, with 18 bases between them. Germline CDR1 GTSNPN, CDR2 SVGIG (reference sequence). This specimen belongs to a study of breast tumors, draining lymph nodes, adjacent tissues. Study-wide results and caveats: Findings are consistent with lymph node origin and intratumoral expansion of most tumor T cells. Tumor and nontumor repertoires were significantly more similar in luminal-like than in basal-like breast cancer. Tumor repertoires ranked between lymph nodes and nontumor tissue in diversity, with V and J gene preferences.

From the multiplex PCR reads, TCRdb called clonotypes with MiXCR, one entry per CDR3 protein. The repertoire holds about 220,000 distinct CDR3 sequences, with about 34% as singletons. Axillary draining lymph nodes of breast cancer patients supplied the node samples. The chain links TRBV30 to TRBJ1-3, with a possible D match to TRBD1 (6 bases). The origin of this receptor is a female donor with breast cancer. Some clones in this sample may be carry-over from other donors' samples. Sequences were obtained from axillary lymph node tissue. CDR3 sequence (DNA): TGTGCCTGGAGTGCCTTCTCAGTCGGGGGGCCTGGAAACACCATATATTTT. Translating gives CAWSAFSVGGPGNTIYF.